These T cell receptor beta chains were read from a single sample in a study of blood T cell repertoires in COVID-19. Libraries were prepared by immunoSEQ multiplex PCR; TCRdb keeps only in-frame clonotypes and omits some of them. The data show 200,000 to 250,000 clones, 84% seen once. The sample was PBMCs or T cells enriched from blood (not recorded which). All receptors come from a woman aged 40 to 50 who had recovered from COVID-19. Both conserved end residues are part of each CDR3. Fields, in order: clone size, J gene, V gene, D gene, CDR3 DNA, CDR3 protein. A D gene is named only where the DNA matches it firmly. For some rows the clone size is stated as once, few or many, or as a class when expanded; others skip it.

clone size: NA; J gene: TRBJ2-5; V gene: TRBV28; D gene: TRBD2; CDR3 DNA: TGTGCCAGCAGCGGGCTAGCGGGGACCCAGTACTTC; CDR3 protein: CASSGLAGTQYF
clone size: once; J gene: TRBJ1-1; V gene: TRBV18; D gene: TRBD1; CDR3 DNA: TGTGCCAGCTCCCTCGGACAGGGGGCCGTGAACACTGAAGCTTTCTTT; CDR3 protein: CASSLGQGAVNTEAFF
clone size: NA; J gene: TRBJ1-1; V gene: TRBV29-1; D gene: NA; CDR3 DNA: TGCAGCGTCGCCAGGGGTACGGATGAAGCTTTCTTT; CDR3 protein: CSVARGTDEAFF
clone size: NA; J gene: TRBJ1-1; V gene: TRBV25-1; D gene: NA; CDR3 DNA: TGTGCCAGCAGTGGGGAGGGCCAGGGTCGGGCTGAAGCTTTCTTT; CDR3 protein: CASSGEGQGRAEAFF
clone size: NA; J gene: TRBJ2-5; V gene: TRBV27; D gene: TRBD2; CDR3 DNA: TGTGCCAGCAGTTTATCCCGGGGACTAGCGGGAGACCCCCAGTACTTC; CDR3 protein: CASSLSRGLAGDPQYF
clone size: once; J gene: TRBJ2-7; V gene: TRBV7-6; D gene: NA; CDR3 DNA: TGTGCCAGCAGCTTATGGGCCGGGGGTCCGGCCGAGCAGTACTTC; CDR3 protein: CASSLWAGGPAEQYF
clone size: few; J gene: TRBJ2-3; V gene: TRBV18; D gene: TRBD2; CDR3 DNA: TGTGCCAGCTCACCAACTAGCGCAGATACGCAGTATTTT; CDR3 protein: CASSPTSADTQYF
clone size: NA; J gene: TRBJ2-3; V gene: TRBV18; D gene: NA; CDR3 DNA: TGTGCCAGCTCACCAGAGGCGGGCACAGATACGCAGTATTTT; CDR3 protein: CASSPEAGTDTQYF
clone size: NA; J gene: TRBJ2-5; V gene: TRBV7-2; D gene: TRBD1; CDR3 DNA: TGTGCCAGCAGCTTATCCAGGGGGCAAGAGACCCAGTACTTC; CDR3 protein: CASSLSRGQETQYF
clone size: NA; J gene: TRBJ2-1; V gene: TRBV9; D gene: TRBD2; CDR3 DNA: TGTGCCAGCAGCCCTCCGGGACTAGCGGGAGTGGAGCAGTTCTTC; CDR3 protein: CASSPPGLAGVEQFF
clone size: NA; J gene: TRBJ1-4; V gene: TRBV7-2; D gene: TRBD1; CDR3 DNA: TGTGCCAGCAGCTCCCAGGGGGCCTCGACTAATGAAAAACTGTTTTTT; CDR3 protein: CASSSQGASTNEKLFF
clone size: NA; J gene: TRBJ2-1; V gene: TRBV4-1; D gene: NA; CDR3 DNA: TGCGCCAGCCGTCGCGTCCTGGGATTAGCGAGGTTTAATGAGCAGTTCTTC; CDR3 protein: CASRRVLGLARFNEQFF
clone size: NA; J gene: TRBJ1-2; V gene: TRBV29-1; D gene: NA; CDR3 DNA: TGCAGCGTGAGGGCCGAGGTAGGGGGCTACACCTTC; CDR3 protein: CSVRAEVGGYTF
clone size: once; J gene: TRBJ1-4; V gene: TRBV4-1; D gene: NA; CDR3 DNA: TGCGCCAGCAGCCAAAACATTGTGGGCAAGCTCCTTTTAAGGGAAAAACTGTTTTTT; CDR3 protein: CASSQNIVGKLLLREKLFF
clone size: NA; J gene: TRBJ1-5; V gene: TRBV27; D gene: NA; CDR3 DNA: TGTGCCAGCAGTTTAGACAGCCTCAATCAGCCCCAGCATTTT; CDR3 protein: CASSLDSLNQPQHF
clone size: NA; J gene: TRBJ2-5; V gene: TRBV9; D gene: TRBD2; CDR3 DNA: TGTGCCAGCAGCGTAGGGGGGGGACCCCAAGAGACCCAGTACTTC; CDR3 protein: CASSVGGGPQETQYF
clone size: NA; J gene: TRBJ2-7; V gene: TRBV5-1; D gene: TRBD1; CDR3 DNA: TGCGCCAGCAATAGGGACAGTGTATCCTACGAGCAGTACTTC; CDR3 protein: CASNRDSVSYEQYF
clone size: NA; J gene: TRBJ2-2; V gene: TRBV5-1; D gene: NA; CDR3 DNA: TGCGCCAGCAGCTTCGTTACGAACACCGGGGAGCTGTTTTTT; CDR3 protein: CASSFVTNTGELFF
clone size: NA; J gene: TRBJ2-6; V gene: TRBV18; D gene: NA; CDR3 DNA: TGTGCCAGCTCAGCGGGGAGCTCTGGGGCCAACGTCCTGACTTTC; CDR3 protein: CASSAGSSGANVLTF
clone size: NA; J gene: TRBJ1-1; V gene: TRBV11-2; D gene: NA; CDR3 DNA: TGTGCCAGCAGCCGAGGACAGTTCGGTGAAGCTTTCTTT; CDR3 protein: CASSRGQFGEAFF
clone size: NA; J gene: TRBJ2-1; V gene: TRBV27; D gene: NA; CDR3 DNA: TGTGCCAGCAGTTTTAGCTCGGTCTACAATGAGCAGTTCTTC; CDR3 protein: CASSFSSVYNEQFF
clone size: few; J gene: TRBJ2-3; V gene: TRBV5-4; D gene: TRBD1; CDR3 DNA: TGTGCCAGCAGCCCATCGCCGACAGGGGTGGGAACAGATACGCAGTATTTT; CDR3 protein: CASSPSPTGVGTDTQYF
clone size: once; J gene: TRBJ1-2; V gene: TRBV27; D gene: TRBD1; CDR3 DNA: TGTGCCAGCAGTTTAACAGGGGTCCCCGGGGGCTACACCTTC; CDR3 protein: CASSLTGVPGGYTF
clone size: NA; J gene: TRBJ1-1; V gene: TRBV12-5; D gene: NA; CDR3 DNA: TGTGCTAGTGGTCTGGCGGCGGGCCAGAACACTGAAGCTTTCTTT; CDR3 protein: CASGLAAGQNTEAFF
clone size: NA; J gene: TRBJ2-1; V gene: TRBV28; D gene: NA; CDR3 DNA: TGTGCCAGCAGTCTACCCAATCGCTACAATGAGCAGTTCTTC; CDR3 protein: CASSLPNRYNEQFF
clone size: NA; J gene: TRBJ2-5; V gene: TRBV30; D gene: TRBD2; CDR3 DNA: TGTGCCTGGAGTCAAGGACTAGGAGAGACCCAGTACTTC; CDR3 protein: CAWSQGLGETQYF
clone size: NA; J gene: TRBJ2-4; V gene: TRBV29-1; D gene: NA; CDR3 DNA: TGCAGCGTTGCGGGGGGGGCAGGGGGGTGGACTTTTACCAAAAACATTCAGTACTTC; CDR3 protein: CSVAGGAGGWTFTKNIQYF
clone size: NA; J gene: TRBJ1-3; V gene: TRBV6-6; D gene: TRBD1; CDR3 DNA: TGTGCCAGCAGTCGCCGGGACAGCGGAAACACCATATATTTT; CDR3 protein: CASSRRDSGNTIYF
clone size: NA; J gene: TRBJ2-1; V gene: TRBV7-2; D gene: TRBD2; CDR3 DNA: TGTGCCAGCAACTTCGGACTAGCGGTAAGCTCCTACAATGAGCAGTTCTTC; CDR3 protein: CASNFGLAVSSYNEQFF
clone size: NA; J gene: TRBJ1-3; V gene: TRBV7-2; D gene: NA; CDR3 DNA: TGTGCCAGCAGCTTTGGGCTGACCTCTGGAAACACCATATATTTT; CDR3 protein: CASSFGLTSGNTIYF
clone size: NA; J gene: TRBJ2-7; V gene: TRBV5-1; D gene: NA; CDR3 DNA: TGCGCCAGCAGCCGGGTAGAGACAGACTCCTACGAGCAGTACTTC; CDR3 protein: CASSRVETDSYEQYF
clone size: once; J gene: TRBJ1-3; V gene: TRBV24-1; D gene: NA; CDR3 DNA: TGTGCCACCAGTGACCGGACAGACCCTGGAAACACCATATATTTT; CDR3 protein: CATSDRTDPGNTIYF
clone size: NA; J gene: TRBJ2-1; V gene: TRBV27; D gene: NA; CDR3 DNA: TGTGCCAGCATCGGGGGGCGGTACAATGAGCAGTTCTTC; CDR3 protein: CASIGGRYNEQFF
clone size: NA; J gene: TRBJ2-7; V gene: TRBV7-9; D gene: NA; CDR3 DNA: TGTGCCAGCAGCCGTTGGACAGTCATCTCCTACGAGCAGTACTTC; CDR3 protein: CASSRWTVISYEQYF
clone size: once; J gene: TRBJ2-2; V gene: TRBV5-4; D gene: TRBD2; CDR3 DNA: TGTGCCAGCAGCTTCCAGTCCACTAGCGGGTTTTTTACCGGGGAGCTGTTTTTT; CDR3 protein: CASSFQSTSGFFTGELFF
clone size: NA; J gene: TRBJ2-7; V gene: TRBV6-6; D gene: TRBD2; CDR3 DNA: TGTGCCAGCAGTTACTCGACGACTAGCGGATACTACGAGCAGTACTTC; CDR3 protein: CASSYSTTSGYYEQYF
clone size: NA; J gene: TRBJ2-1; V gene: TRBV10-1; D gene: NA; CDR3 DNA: TGCGCCAGCAGTGAGTCGATAGCGGTCTCCTACAATGAGCAGTTCTTC; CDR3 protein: CASSESIAVSYNEQFF
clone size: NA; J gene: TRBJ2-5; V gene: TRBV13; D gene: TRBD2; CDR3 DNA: TGTGCCAGCAGCCGGGGGGTCCGAGAGACCCAGTACTTC; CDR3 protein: CASSRGVRETQYF
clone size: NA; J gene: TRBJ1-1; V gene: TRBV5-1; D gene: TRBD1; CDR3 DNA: TGCGCCAGCAGCCCGGACAGGGTCCACACTGAAGCTTTCTTT; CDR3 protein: CASSPDRVHTEAFF
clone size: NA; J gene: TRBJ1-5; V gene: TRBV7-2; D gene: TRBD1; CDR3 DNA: TGTGCCAGCAGCTTTACCGGGACAGACTATCAGCCCCAGCATTTT; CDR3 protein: CASSFTGTDYQPQHF
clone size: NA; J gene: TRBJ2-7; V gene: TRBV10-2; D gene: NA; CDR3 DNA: TGCGCCAGCAGTGAGGGCATTTCCTACGAGCAGTACTTC; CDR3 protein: CASSEGISYEQYF
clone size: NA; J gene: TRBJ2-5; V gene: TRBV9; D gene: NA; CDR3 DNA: TGTGCCAGCAGCGTAGCAGGGGCAGAGACCCAGTACTTC; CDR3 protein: CASSVAGAETQYF